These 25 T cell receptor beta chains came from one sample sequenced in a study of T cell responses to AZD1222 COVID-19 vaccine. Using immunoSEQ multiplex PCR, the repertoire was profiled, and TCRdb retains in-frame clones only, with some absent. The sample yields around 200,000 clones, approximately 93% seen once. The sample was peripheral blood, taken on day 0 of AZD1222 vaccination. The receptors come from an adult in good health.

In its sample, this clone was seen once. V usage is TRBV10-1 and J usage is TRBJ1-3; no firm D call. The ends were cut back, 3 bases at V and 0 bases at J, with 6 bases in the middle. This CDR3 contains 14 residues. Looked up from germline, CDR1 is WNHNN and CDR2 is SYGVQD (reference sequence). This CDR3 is CASSESHSGNTIYF. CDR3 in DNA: TGCGCCAGCAGTGAATCACACTCTGGAAACACCATATATTTT.

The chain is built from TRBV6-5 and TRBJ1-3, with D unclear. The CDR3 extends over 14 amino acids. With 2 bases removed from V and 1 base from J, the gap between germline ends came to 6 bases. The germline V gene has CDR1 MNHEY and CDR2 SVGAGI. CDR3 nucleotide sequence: TGTGCCAGCAGTTACACGGGGTCTGGAAACACCATATATTTT. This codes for CASSYTGSGNTIYF.

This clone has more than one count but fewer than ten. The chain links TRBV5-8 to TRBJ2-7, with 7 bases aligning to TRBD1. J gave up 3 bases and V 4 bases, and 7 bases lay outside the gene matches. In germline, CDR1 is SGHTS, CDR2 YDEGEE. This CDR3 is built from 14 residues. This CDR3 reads CASSIKQGYYEQYF. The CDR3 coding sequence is TGTGCCAGCAGCATAAAACAGGGGTACTACGAGCAGTACTTC.

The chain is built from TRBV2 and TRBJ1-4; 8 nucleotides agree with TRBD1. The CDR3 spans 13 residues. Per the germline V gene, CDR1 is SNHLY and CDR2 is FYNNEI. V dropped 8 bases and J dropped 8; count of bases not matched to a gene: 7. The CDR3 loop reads CASRDRQEEKLFF. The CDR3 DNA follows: TGTGCCAGCCGGGACAGGCAAGAGGAAAAACTGTTTTTT.

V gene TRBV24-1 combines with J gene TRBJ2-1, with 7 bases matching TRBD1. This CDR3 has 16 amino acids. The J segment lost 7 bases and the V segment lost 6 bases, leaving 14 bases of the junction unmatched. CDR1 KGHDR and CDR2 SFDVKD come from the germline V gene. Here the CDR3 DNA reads TGTGCCACCAGTCCCTCCGGACAGGCCAGGAGGAATGAGCAGTTCTTC. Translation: CATSPSGQARRNEQFF.

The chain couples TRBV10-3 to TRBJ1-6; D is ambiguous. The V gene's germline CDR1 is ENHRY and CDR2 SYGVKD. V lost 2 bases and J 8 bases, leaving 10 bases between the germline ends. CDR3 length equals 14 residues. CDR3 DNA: TGTGCCATCAGTGAGCAAGGGCAGGATTCACCCCTCCACTTT. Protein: CAISEQGQDSPLHF.

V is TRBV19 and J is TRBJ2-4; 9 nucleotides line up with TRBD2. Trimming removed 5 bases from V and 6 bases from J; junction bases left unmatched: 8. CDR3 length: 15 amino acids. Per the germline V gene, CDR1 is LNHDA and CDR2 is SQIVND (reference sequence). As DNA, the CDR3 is TGTGCCAGTAGTCATAGGACTAGCGAAGGAAACATTCAGTACTTC. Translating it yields CASSHRTSEGNIQYF.

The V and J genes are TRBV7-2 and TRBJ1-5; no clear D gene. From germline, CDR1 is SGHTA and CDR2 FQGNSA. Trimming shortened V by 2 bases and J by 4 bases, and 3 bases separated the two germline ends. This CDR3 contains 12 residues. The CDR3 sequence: CASSLPNQPQHF. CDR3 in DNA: TGTGCCAGCAGCTTACCAAATCAGCCCCAGCATTTT.

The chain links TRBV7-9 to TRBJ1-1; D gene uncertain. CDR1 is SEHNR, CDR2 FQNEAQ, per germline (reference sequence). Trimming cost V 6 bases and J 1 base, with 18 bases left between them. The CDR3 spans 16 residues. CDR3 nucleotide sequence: TGTGCCAGCAGTCCCACAGAGACTCAACCGAACACTGAAGCTTTCTTT. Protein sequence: CASSPTETQPNTEAFF.

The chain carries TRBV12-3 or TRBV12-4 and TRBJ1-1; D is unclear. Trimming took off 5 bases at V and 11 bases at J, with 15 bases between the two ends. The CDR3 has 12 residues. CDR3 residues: CASSLKVPRAFF. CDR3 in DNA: TGTGCCAGCAGTCTGAAAGTCCCGCGGGCTTTCTTT.

In DNA, the CDR3 is TGTGCCAGCTCACCACAAATCAACAGGGTCTATGGCTACACCTTC. Its protein product is CASSPQINRVYGYTF. The chain joins TRBV18 to TRBJ1-2, with D maybe TRBD1 (6 bases). The CDR3 is 15 residues long. The germline V gene encodes CDR1 KGHSH and CDR2 LQKENI. Trimming removed 1 base at V and 4 bases at J, with 13 bases between.

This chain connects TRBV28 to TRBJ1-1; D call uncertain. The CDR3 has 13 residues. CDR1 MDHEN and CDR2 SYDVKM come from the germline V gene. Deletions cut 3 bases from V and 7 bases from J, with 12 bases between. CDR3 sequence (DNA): TGTGCCAGCAGTTTTAGAGGGTTAGGTGAAGCTTTCTTT. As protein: CASSFRGLGEAFF. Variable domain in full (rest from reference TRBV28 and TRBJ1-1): DVKVTQSSRYLVKRTGEKVFLECVQDMDHENMFWYRQDPGLGLRLIYFSYDVKMKEKGDIPEGYSVSREKKERFSLILESASTNQTSMYLCASSFRGLGEAFFGQGTRLTVV.

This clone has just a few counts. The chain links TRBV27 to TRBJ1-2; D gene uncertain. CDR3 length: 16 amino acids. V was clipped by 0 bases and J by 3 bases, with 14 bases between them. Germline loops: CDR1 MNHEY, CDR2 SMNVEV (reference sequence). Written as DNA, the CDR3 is TGTGCCAGCAGTTTATCGATACCGGTAGACTACTATGGCTACACCTTC. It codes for CASSLSIPVDYYGYTF.

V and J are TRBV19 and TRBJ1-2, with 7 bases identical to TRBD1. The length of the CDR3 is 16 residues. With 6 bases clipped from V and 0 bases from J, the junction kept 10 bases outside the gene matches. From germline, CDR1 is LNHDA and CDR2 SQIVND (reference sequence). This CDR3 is CASRSPTTGANYGYTF. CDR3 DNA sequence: TGTGCCAGTAGGAGTCCAACCACAGGGGCTAACTATGGCTACACCTTC. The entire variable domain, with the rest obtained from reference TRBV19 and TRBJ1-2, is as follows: DGGITQSPKYLFRKEGQNVTLSCEQNLNHDAMYWYRQDPGQGLRLIYYSQIVNDFQKGDIAEGYSVSREKKESFPLTVTSAQKNPTAFYLCASRSPTTGANYGYTFGSGTRLTVV.

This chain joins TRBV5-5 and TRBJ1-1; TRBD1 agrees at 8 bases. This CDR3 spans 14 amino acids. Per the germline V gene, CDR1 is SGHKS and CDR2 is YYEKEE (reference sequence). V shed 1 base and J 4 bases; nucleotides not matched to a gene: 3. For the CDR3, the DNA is TGTGCCAGCAGCTTGAGAACAGGGGGCACTGAAGCTTTCTTT. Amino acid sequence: CASSLRTGGTEAFF.

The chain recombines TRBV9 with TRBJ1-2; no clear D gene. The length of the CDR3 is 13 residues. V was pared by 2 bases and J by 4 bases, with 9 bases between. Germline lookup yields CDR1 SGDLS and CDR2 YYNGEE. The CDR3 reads CASSVMGSYGYTF. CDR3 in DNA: TGTGCCAGCAGCGTGATGGGGAGCTATGGCTACACCTTC.

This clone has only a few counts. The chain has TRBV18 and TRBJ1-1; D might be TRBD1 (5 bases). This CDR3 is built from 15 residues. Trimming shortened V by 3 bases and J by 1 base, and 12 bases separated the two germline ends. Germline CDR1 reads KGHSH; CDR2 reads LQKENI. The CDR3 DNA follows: TGTGCCAGCTCACCCTATCGGGGCTCGAACACTGAAGCTTTCTTT. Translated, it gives CASSPYRGSNTEAFF.

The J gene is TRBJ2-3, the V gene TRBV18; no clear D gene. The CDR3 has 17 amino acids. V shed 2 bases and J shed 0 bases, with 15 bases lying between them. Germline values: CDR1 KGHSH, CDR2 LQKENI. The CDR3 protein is CASSPKPTHTSTDTQYF. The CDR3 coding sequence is TGTGCCAGCTCACCAAAACCGACTCATACTAGCACAGATACGCAGTATTTT.

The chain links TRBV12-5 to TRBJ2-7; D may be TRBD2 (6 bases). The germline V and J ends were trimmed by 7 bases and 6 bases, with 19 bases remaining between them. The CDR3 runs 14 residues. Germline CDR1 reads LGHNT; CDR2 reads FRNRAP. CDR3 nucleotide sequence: TGTGCTAGTGCCCTGGGCTTAGTGGGGGGCGAGCAGTACTTC. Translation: CASALGLVGGEQYF.

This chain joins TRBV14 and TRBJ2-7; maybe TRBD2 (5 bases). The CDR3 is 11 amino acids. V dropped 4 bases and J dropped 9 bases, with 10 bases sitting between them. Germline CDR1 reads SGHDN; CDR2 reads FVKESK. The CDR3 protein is CASSRTEVQYF. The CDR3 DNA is TGTGCCAGCAGCCGGACGGAGGTGCAGTACTTC.

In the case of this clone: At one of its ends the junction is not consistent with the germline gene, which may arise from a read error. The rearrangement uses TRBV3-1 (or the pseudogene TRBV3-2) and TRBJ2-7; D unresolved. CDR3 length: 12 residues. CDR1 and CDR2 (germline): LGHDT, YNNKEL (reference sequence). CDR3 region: CASSQVGGRANF. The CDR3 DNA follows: TGTGCCAGCAGCCAAGTGGGCGGTAGGGCAAACTTC.

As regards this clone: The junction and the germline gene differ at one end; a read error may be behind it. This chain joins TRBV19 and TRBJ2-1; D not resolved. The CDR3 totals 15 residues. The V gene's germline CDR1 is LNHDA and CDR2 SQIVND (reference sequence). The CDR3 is CASTIDGTTYNEQFF. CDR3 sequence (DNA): TGTGCCAGTACTATAGACGGAACAACATACAATGAGCAGTTCTTC.

The DNA of the CDR3 is TGCGCCAGCAGCTTTATGCGGGATGGCTACACCTTC. It yields the protein CASSFMRDGYTF. The chain recombines TRBV5-1 with TRBJ1-2; D gene unclear. The length of the CDR3 is 12 residues. Trimming shortened V by 2 bases and J by 6 bases, and 8 bases separated the two germline ends. Germline CDR1 SGHRS, CDR2 YFSETQ.

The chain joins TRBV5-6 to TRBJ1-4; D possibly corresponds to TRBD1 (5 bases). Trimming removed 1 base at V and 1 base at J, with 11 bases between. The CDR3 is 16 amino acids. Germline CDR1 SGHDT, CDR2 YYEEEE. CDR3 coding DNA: TGTGCCAGCAGCTTGTGGCAGGGTATAACTAATGAAAAACTGTTTTTT. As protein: CASSLWQGITNEKLFF.

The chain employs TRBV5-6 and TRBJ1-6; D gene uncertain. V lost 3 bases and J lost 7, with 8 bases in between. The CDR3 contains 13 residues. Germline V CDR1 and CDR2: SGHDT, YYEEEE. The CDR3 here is CASSSSNNSPLHF. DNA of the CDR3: TGTGCCAGCAGCTCCTCGAACAATTCACCCCTCCACTTT.